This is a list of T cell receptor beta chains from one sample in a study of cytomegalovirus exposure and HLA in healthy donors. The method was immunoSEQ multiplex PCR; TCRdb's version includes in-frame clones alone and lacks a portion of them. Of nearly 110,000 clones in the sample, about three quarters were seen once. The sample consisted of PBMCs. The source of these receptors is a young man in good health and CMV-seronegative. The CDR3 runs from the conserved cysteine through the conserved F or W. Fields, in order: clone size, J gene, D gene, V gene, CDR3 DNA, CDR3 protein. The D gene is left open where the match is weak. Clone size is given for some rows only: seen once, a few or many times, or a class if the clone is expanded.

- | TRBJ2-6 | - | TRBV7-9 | TGTGCCAGCAGCTTCTGGGCTATACAGGGTGCTGGGGCCAACGTCCTGACTTTC | CASSFWAIQGAGANVLTF
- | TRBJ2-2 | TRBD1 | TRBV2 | TGTGCCAGCAGAGGGACAGGGCCCCGGTCTAGCACCGGGGAGCTGTTTTTT | CASRGTGPRSSTGELFF
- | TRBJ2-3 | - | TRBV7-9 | TGTGCCAGCAGCTCGGACAGTGGATCACAGTATTTT | CASSSDSGSQYF
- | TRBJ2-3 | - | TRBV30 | TGTGCCTGGAGTCGGAAGGCGAGCGCAGATACGCAGTATTTT | CAWSRKASADTQYF
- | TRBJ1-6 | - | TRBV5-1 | TGCGCCAGCAGCTTGGAGCAGGGCAAGTCGAAGGCCCTCCACTTT | CASSLEQGKSKALHF
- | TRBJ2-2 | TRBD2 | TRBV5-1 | TGCGCCAGCAGACCAACGGCGGGAGTTCGGACCGGGGAGCTGTTTTTT | CASRPTAGVRTGELFF
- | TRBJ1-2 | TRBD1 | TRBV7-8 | TGTGCCAGCAGCGCAAGGACAGGGAATGGCTACACCTTC | CASSARTGNGYTF
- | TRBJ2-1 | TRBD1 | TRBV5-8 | TGTGCCAGCAGCTTGGGGACAGGGGTTGAGCAGTTCTTC | CASSLGTGVEQFF
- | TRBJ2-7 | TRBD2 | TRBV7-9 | TGTGCCAGCGGGCTTTGGGAGGGCGGCTACGAGCAGTACTTC | CASGLWEGGYEQYF
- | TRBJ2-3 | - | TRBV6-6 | TGTGCCAGCGGCTGGCACACAGATACGCAGTATTTT | CASGWHTDTQYF
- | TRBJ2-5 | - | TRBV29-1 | TGCAGCGGACGTAGGCCCCCGGGATCCCAAGAGACCCAGTACTTC | CSGRRPPGSQETQYF
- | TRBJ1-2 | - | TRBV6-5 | TGTGCCAGCAGTGGCAGGGTGGGGGGCTACACCTTC | CASSGRVGGYTF
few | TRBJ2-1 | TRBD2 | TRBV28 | TGTGCCAGCACTAGCGGGGTTGATGAGCAGTTCTTC | CASTSGVDEQFF
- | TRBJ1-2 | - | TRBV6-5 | TGTGCCAGCAGGGGCAGGGGTAACTATGGCTACACCTTC | CASRGRGNYGYTF
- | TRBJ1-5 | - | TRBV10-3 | TGTGCCATCAGTGAGTCCCCCGAGGCGGGCAATCAGCCCCAGCATTTT | CAISESPEAGNQPQHF
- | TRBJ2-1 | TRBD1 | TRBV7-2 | TGTGCCAGCAGCTTAACCGGGACAGGGGTCCTTAGCTCCTACAATGAGCAGTTCTTC | CASSLTGTGVLSSYNEQFF
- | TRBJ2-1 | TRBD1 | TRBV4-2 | TGTGCCAGCAGCCAACCGGGACAGGGGGCGGGTGAGCAGTTCTTC | CASSQPGQGAGEQFF
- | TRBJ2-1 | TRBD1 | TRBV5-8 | TGTGCCAGCAGCTTGAGGGACAGGGGTTTGGATGAGCAGTTCTTC | CASSLRDRGLDEQFF
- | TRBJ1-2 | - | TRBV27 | TGTGCCAGCAGCCCTTTCTGGGGGGGCGGCTATGGCTACACCTTC | CASSPFWGGGYGYTF
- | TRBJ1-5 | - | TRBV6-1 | TGTGCCAGCAGTGAAGGGGGGGGACAGCCCCAGCATTTT | CASSEGGGQPQHF
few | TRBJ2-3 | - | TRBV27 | TGTGCCAGCAGTTTACTTGGCAGGACACCTAGCACAGATACGCAGTATTTT | CASSLLGRTPSTDTQYF
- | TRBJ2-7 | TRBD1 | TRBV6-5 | TGTGCCAGCAGTTCGGGACAGGGGTACGAGCAGTACTTC | CASSSGQGYEQYF
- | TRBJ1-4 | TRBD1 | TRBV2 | TGTGCCAGCTCTCGGGACAGCATGGAAAAACTGTTTTTT | CASSRDSMEKLFF
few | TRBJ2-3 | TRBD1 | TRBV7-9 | TGTGCCAGCAGACCTGCTACAGGGGGCAGCACAGATACGCAGTATTTT | CASRPATGGSTDTQYF
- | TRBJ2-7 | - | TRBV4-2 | TGTGCCAGCAGCCAAGATAGCCACTCCTACGAGCAGTACTTC | CASSQDSHSYEQYF
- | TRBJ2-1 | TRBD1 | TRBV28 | TGTGCCAGCAGTTCCTCGAGCGGACAGGCCCAAAATGAGCAGTTCTTC | CASSSSSGQAQNEQFF
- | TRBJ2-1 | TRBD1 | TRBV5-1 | TGCGCCAGCAGCTCTGATTCACCGGGACAGGGGCCCTTCTCCTACAATGAGCAGTTCTTC | CASSSDSPGQGPFSYNEQFF
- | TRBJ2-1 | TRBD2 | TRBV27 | TGTGCCAGCAGTCTGGTAGCGGGAGACAATGAGCAGTTCTTC | CASSLVAGDNEQFF
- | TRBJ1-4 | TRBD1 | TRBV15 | TGTGCCACCAGCAGAGATCGAATAAAGCCGGGACAGGGACATGAAAAACTGTTTTTT | CATSRDRIKPGQGHEKLFF
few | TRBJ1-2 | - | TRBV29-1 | TGCAGCGTGAAAAAAACAGGGTCGGCAGGCTACACCTTC | CSVKKTGSAGYTF
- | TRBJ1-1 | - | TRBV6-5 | TGTGCCAGCAACCAGGACAGAAACACTGAAGCTTTCTTT | CASNQDRNTEAFF
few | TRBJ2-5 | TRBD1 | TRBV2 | TGTGCCAGCAGTGCATCGTCGGAAATGGACAGGTCTTGGGAGACCCAGTACTTC | CASSASSEMDRSWETQYF
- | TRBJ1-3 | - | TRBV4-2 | TGTGCCAGCAGCCAAGACTCAGGGTCCAACACCATATATTTT | CASSQDSGSNTIYF
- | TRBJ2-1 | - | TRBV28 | TGTGCCAGCAGTCCCCGACTTGGCAGTGAGCAGTTCTTC | CASSPRLGSEQFF